The entry below describes one T cell receptor beta chain. The target antigen is unknown. This sample is drawn from a study of cytomegalovirus exposure and HLA in healthy donors. Study outcomes and limitations: As was reported, the classifier diagnosed cytomegalovirus status with high specificity and sensitivity. The study listed roughly 160 cytomegalovirus-associated TCR beta chains.

J was trimmed by 4 bases and V by 0 bases; bases with no gene match: 5. Germline values: CDR1 GTSNPN, CDR2 SVGIG (reference sequence). This CDR3 region has 16 residues. This PCR relied on a set of 60 Vbeta primers and 13 Jbeta primers. The assay was immunoSEQ multiplex PCR, and TCRdb's table has in-frame clones only and misses some. Here the sample spans approximately 100,000 clones, roughly 80% being singletons. Sequencing was carried out using PBMCs. The source of this sequence is a man aged 50-59 years in good health and CMV-seropositive. This chain links TRBV30 with TRBJ2-5; 13 bases fit TRBD2. The CDR3 reads CAWSVLAGGPSETQYF. The CDR3 bases are TGTGCCTGGAGTGTACTAGCGGGAGGGCCCTCAGAGACCCAGTACTTC.